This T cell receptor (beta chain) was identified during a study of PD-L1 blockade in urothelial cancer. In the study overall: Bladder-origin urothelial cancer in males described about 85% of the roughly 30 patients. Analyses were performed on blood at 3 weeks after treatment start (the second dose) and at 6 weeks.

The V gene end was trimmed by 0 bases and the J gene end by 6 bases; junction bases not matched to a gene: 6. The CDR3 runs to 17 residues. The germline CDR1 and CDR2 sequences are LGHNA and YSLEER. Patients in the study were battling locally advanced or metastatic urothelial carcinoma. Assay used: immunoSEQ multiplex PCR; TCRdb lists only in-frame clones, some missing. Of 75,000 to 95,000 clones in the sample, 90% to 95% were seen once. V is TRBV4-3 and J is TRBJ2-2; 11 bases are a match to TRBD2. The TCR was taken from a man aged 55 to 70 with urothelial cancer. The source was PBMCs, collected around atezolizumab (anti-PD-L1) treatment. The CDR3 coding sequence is TGCGCCAGCAGCCAAGAGTACGGTAGCGGGAGGGCCGGGGAGCTGTTTTTT. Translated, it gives CASSQEYGSGRAGELFF.